This TCR beta chain is drawn from a study of follicular helper T cells after annual influenza vaccination. Data came from immunoSEQ multiplex PCR; TCRdb stores just in-frame clones and leaves some out. Of around 10,000 clones in the sample, around 84% were seen once. Regarding time point: 2014-2015 season, pre-vaccination. Each time point used about 35 to 110 mL of blood. The material was CXCR5- memory CD4+ T cells sorted from blood, obtained on the day of influenza vaccination. The TCR comes from an adult who received the influenza vaccine.

CDR3 residues: CASRGGYDSGRAGETQYF. The CDR3 DNA is TGTGCCAGCAGAGGGGGCTACGACAGCGGGAGGGCCGGGGAGACCCAGTACTTC. The chain carries TRBV2 and TRBJ2-5, with 10 bases that match TRBD2. Germline V gene data show CDR1 as SNHLY and CDR2 as FYNNEI. V shed 6 bases, J shed 5 bases, and the junction held 18 bases outside the gene matches. The CDR3 has 18 amino acids.